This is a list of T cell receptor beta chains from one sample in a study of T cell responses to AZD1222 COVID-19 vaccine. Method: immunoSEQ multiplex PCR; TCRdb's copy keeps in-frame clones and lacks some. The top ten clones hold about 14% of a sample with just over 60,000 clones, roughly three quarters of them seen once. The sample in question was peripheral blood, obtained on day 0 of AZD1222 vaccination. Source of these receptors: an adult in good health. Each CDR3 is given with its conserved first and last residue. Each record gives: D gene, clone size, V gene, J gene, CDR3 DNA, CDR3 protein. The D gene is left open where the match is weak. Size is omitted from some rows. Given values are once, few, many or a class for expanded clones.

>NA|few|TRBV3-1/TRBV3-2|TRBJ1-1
TGTGCCAGCAGCCAACCGGGTACGGGAGGGCTTGAGGGGCGAGCTGAAGCTTTCTTT
CASSQPGTGGLEGRAEAFF
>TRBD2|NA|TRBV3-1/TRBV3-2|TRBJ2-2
TGTGCCAGCAGCCAAGTGGTTCCGCTAGCGGGTACCGGGGAGCTGTTTTTT
CASSQVVPLAGTGELFF
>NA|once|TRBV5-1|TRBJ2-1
TGCGCCAGCAGCTTGGCCGGGGCTAGCTCCTACAATGAGCAGTTCTTC
CASSLAGASSYNEQFF
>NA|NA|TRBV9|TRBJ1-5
TGTGCCAGCAGCATGACGGGGGATTTGGGCAATCAGCCCCAGCATTTT
CASSMTGDLGNQPQHF
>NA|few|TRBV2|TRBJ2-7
TGTGCCAGCAAGGGGACGCCCTACGAGCAGTACTTC
CASKGTPYEQYF
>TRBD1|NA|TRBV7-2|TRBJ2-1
TGTGCCAGCAGACCACAGGGGAGCTCCTACAATGAGCAGTTCTTC
CASRPQGSSYNEQFF
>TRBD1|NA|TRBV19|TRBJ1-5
TGTGCCAGCGGACAGGTCAATCAGCCCCAGCATTTT
CASGQVNQPQHF
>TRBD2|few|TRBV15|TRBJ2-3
TGTGCCACCAGCTTGAAGAGCGGGGGGGCAGATACGCAGTATTTT
CATSLKSGGADTQYF
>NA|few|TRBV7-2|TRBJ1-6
TGTGCCAGCAGCCCCGAAACACCGAACCGAGCCAATTCACCCCTCCACTTT
CASSPETPNRANSPLHF
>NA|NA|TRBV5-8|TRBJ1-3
TGTGCCAGCAGCTTGAGGGCTACTGGAAACACCATATATTTT
CASSLRATGNTIYF
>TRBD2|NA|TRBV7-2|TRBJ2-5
TGTGCCAGCAGCTCCGGGACTAGCGGGGGGGCTTTAGAGACCCAGTACTTC
CASSSGTSGGALETQYF
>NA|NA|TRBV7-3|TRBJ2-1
TGTGCCAGCAGCTTAGACAGTAGCTCCTACAATGAGCAGTTCTTC
CASSLDSSSYNEQFF
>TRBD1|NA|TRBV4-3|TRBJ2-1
TGCGCCAGCAGCCAAGATATTGGGACAGGGGGAGGGGAGCAGTTCTTC
CASSQDIGTGGGEQFF
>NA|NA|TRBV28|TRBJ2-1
TGTGCCAGCAGTTTTACCAGGTTCAATGAGCAGTTCTTC
CASSFTRFNEQFF
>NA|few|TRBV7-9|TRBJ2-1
TGTGCCAGCAGCTTAGGAGACGACAATGAGCAGTTCTTC
CASSLGDDNEQFF
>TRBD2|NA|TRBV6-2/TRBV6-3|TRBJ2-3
TGTGCCAGCAGCGACGCGGCGGGGGGAGGCACAGATACGCAGTATTTT
CASSDAAGGGTDTQYF
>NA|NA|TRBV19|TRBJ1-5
TGTGCCAGTAGTCGATCCGGGGCCGAGGGGAAGCCCCAGCATTTT
CASSRSGAEGKPQHF
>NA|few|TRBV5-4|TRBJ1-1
TGTGCCAGCAGCCGGGACTGGGGCAGTGAAGCTTTCTTT
CASSRDWGSEAFF
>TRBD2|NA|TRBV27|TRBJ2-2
TGTGCCAGCACCCTGACTAGCGGGTCCGGGGAGCTGTTTTTT
CASTLTSGSGELFF
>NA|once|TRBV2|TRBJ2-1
TGTGCCAGCTCGGAGGGAGGGGGCATCAATGAGCAGTTCTTC
CASSEGGGINEQFF
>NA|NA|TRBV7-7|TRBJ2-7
TGTGCCAGCAGCTCTTCCGACTCCTACGAGCAGTACTTC
CASSSSDSYEQYF
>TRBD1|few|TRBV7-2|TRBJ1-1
TGTGCCAGCAGCTTAAACAGGGGTAGGCGGAACACTGAAGCTTTCTTT
CASSLNRGRRNTEAFF
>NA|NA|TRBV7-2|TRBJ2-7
TGTGCCAGCAGCCCCCGGGTCGAGCAGTACTTC
CASSPRVEQYF
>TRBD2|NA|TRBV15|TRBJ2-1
TGTGCCACCAGCACCGCCGGGACTAGCGGGGGGGTAAATGAGCAGTTCTTC
CATSTAGTSGGVNEQFF
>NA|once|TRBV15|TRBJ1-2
TGTGCCACCAGCAGAGAAGGGGTGGATGGCTACACCTTC
CATSREGVDGYTF
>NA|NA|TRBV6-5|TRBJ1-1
TGTGCCAGCAGTCGGGCCCAGGGCGGCACTGAAGCTTTCTTT
CASSRAQGGTEAFF
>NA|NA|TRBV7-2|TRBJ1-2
TGTGCCAGCAGCTTAGGGGGCGGGGTTAACTATGGCTACACCTTC
CASSLGGGVNYGYTF
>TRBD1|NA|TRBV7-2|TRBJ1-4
TGTGCCAGCAGCAGGGACAGGGGGCGCGTTGAAAAACTGTTTTTT
CASSRDRGRVEKLFF
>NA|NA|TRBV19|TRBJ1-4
TGTGCCAGTACCAGGATCTCAACTAATGAAAAACTGTTTTTT
CASTRISTNEKLFF
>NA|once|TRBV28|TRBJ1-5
TGTGCCACCAAGGGGCTTCAGCCCCAGCATTTT
CATKGLQPQHF
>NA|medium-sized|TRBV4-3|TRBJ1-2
TGCGCCAGCAGCCAAGATCTTGGGACGGGGGTCAACTATGGCTACACCTTC
CASSQDLGTGVNYGYTF
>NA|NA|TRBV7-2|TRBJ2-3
TGTGCCAGCAGCTTGCTAAGAGGCGCAGATACGCAGTATTTT
CASSLLRGADTQYF
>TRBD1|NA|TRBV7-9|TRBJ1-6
TGTGCCAGTTCAGGAACAGGGGATATTGATTCACCCCTCCACTTT
CASSGTGDIDSPLHF
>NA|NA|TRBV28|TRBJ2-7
TGTGCCAGCAGCCACGGGCAATCATTTGGGGAGCAGTACTTC
CASSHGQSFGEQYF
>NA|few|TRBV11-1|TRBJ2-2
TGTGCCAGCAGCTTATTGGCGAACACCGGGGAGCTGTTTTTT
CASSLLANTGELFF
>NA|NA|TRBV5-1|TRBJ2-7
TGCGCCAGCAGCTCGGACGCGAACGAGCAGTACTTC
CASSSDANEQYF
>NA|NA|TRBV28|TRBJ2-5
TGTGCCAGCAGTTCTCCCCCAGCATACCCACCTCAAGAGACCCAGTACTTC
CASSSPPAYPPQETQYF
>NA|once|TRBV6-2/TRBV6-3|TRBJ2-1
TGTGCCAGCAGTTATGATGGCGATGGTTGGGAGCAGTTCTTC
CASSYDGDGWEQFF
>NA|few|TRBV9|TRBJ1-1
TGTGCCAGCTACAGGAACACTGAAGCTTTCTTT
CASYRNTEAFF
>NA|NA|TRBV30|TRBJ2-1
TGTGCCTCAGGGAAGGGGGGGGCCCGAAATGAGCAGTTCTTC
CASGKGGARNEQFF
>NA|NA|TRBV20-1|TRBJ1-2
TGCAGTGCTTTTCAGGGCTATGGCTACACCTTC
CSAFQGYGYTF
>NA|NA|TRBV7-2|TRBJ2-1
TGTGCCAGCAGCTTCCTCGACTGGAACAATGAGCAGTTCTTC
CASSFLDWNNEQFF